Shown below are 21 T cell receptor beta chains from a single sample sequenced in a study of T-cell reconstitution after alpha-beta-depleted transplantation in children. Unique molecular identifiers were used to barcode this TCRbeta library. TCRdb processed the PCR reads anew with MiXCR; each CDR3 protein has one entry. The sample has 250,000 to 300,000 distinct CDR3 sequences, 7.5% to 9% seen once. Antigens of these TCRs are unknown. General study findings and limits: Newly generated T cells supplied most T-cell counts and diversity one year post-transplant.

Sequenced material: peripheral blood, taken 360 days after TCRalphabeta/CD19-depleted stem cell transplant. The receptors derive from a female patient under 10 years old who had a stem cell transplant for Fanconi anemia, so the T cells may come from the graft donor.

This clonotype has a count of ten or more. The J gene is TRBJ1-1, the V gene TRBV29-1; D uncertain. Trimming cost V 4 bases and J 1 base, with 4 bases left between them. The CDR3 is 11 residues long. Germline V gene lookup returns CDR1 SQVTM and CDR2 ANQGSEA. In DNA, the CDR3 is TGCAGCGTTGCTGCGAACACTGAAGCTTTCTTT. Residues: CSVAANTEAFF.

This clonotype was picked up many times. The rearrangement joins TRBV28 to TRBJ1-2; D is unresolved. Trimming removed 3 bases from V and 7 bases from J, with 9 bases in between. The CDR3 has 12 residues. Germline loops: CDR1 MDHEN, CDR2 SYDVKM. In DNA, the CDR3 is TGTGCCAGCAGTTTCGACGGAAGTGGCTACACCTTC. Its protein is CASSFDGSGYTF.

Comment on this clonotype: One end of the junction is discordant with germline, which a read error may explain. V and J are TRBV12-3 or TRBV12-4 and TRBJ2-3, with a tentative D call TRBD2 (5 bases). This CDR3 comprises 16 residues. Written as DNA, the CDR3 is TGTGCCAGCGGTTTAAGGACTCACCCTAGTGGGGATACGCAGTATTTT. It translates to CASGLRTHPSGDTQYF.

This clonotype showed up many times. This chain links TRBV2 with TRBJ2-7; D is ambiguous. The CDR3 sequence is 13 residues long. V was cut by 2 bases and J by 2 bases, with 7 bases left in between. The germline gives CDR1 SNHLY, CDR2 FYNNEI. This chain's CDR3 is CASSEYGPYEQYF. CDR3 nucleotide sequence: TGTGCCAGCAGTGAATATGGGCCCTACGAGCAGTACTTC.

The CDR3 DNA sequence: TGTGCCAGCAGCTTAGTGGGGCAGTCCGAGACCCAGTACTTC. This gives the protein CASSLVGQSETQYF. This chain joins TRBV7-9 and TRBJ2-5; D is possibly TRBD1 (5 bases). Germline assignment: CDR1 SEHNR and CDR2 FQNEAQ (reference sequence). Trimming removed 1 base from V and 5 bases from J, with 11 bases in between. This CDR3 region has 14 residues.

The CDR3 here is CASSLPPTVSGANVLTF. The CDR3, as DNA: TGCGCCAGCAGCCTCCCTCCCACGGTCTCTGGGGCCAACGTCCTGACTTTC. V usage is TRBV5-1 and J usage is TRBJ2-6; the D is unclear. CDR3 length: 17 residues. Germline V lookup: CDR1 SGHRS, CDR2 YFSETQ. Trimming took 4 bases from V and 0 from J, leaving 14 bases between them.

This clonotype occurred many times. CDR3 nucleotide sequence: TGCAGCGCACCGGGGCCGTTGGGGGAGCTGTTTTTT. Protein: CSAPGPLGELFF. This chain connects TRBV29-1 to TRBJ2-2; tentatively, D is TRBD1 or TRBD2 (5 bases each). There are 12 residues in the CDR3. Germline CDR1 SQVTM, CDR2 ANQGSEA. V was trimmed by 7 bases and J by 8 bases, leaving 14 bases between them.

At least ten counts were recorded for this clonotype. The rearrangement links TRBV12-3 or TRBV12-4 to TRBJ1-1, with 7 bases that match TRBD1. The CDR3 spans 12 residues. V was clipped by 5 bases and J by 10 bases; unmatched bases: 7. CDR3 nucleotide sequence: TGTGCCAGCAGTATGAACAGGGGAGGAGCTTTCTTT. Protein product: CASSMNRGGAFF.

This clonotype was seen ten or more times. CDR3 in amino acids: CASSLVQGGYEQYF. CDR3 nucleotides: TGCGCCAGCAGCTTGGTACAGGGAGGTTACGAGCAGTACTTC. This chain connects TRBV5-1 to TRBJ2-7; TRBD1 or TRBD2 may be the D gene (6 bases each). The CDR3 runs 14 residues. Germline V CDR1 and CDR2: SGHRS, YFSETQ. The V gene lost 0 bases and the J gene lost 4 bases, with 11 bases spanning the gap.

This clonotype was observed at least ten times. The chain joins TRBV29-1 to TRBJ1-2, with D uncertain. The V end was cut by 6 bases, the J end by 0 bases, with 8 bases between. CDR3 size: 12 residues. Germline lookup yields CDR1 SQVTM and CDR2 ANQGSEA. The CDR3 coding sequence is TGCAGCGTGAAAGGTTCTAACTATGGCTACACCTTC. As protein: CSVKGSNYGYTF.

This clonotype was detected ten times or more. The gene calls are TRBV19 and TRBJ2-3, with unresolved D. The V end lost 7 bases, the J end lost 2 bases, and 13 bases lay between the germline ends. CDR1 LNHDA and CDR2 SQIVND come from the germline V gene (reference sequence). The CDR3 contains 14 residues. The CDR3 here is CASNNRYPTDTQYF. DNA of the CDR3: TGTGCCAGTAACAACCGCTACCCCACAGATACGCAGTATTTT.

The V and J genes are TRBV18 and TRBJ2-5; 7 positions match TRBD2. V was clipped by 2 bases and J by 3 bases; unmatched bases: 3. This CDR3 has 14 amino acids. From germline, CDR1 is KGHSH and CDR2 LQKENI. The CDR3 region is CASSPILAEETQYF. The CDR3 DNA is TGTGCCAGCTCACCAATCCTAGCGGAAGAGACCCAGTACTTC.

In its sample, this clonotype was seen many times. This chain joins TRBV20-1 and TRBJ2-1; possibly TRBD2 for D (5 bases). The germline V gene has CDR1 DFQATT and CDR2 SNEGSKA (reference sequence). This CDR3 comprises 14 residues. V lost 6 bases, J lost 0 bases, and 12 bases lay in between. CDR3 DNA: TGCAGTGCCCCGGGAAAAAGCTCCTACAATGAGCAGTTCTTC. Its protein is CSAPGKSSYNEQFF.

This clonotype has at least ten counts. The chain combines TRBV5-4 with TRBJ2-2; 8 nucleotides agree with TRBD1. CDR3 size: 17 residues. The germline gives CDR1 SGHNT, CDR2 YYREEE (reference sequence). After removal of 4 bases from V and 2 bases from J, the junction contained 10 bases not matched to a gene. The CDR3 reads CASSVWSGGRNTGELFF. As DNA, the CDR3 is TGTGCCAGCAGCGTGTGGTCAGGGGGCAGAAACACCGGGGAGCTGTTTTTT.

A few counts support this clonotype. The V and J genes are TRBV28 and TRBJ1-2; 8 nucleotides match TRBD1. The CDR3 consists of 13 residues. From germline, CDR1 is MDHEN and CDR2 SYDVKM. The V segment lost 6 bases and the J segment 8 bases; nucleotides outside the gene matches: 8. CDR3 loop: CASRRTGYQGYTF. The CDR3 DNA reads as TGTGCCAGCAGAAGGACAGGGTATCAAGGCTACACCTTC.

The chain links TRBV9 to TRBJ2-1, with D perhaps matching TRBD2 (5 bases). The CDR3 is made up of 15 amino acids. The germline V gene has CDR1 SGDLS and CDR2 YYNGEE. V lost 4 bases, J lost 5 bases, and 16 bases lay in between. The CDR3 loop reads CASSPLRTLDNEQFF. CDR3 nucleotide sequence: TGTGCCAGCAGCCCCCTCAGGACTCTTGACAATGAGCAGTTCTTC.

This clonotype has ten or more counts. This chain uses TRBV9 with TRBJ2-1; tentative D call: TRBD1 (7 bases). Looked up from germline, CDR1 is SGDLS and CDR2 is YYNGEE. With 0 bases removed from V and 4 bases from J, the gap between germline ends came to 20 bases. This CDR3 comprises 18 residues. The DNA of the CDR3 is TGTGCCAGCAGCGTAGTTCCAGGAGGGGGCGCAGAATACAATGAGCAGTTCTTC. This codes for CASSVVPGGGAEYNEQFF.

The rearrangement uses TRBV5-6 and TRBJ2-1; 7 bases map to TRBD1. Germline CDR1 SGHDT, CDR2 YYEEEE. The CDR3 consists of 16 residues. V dropped 4 bases and J dropped 8; count of bases not matched to a gene: 15. CDR3 residues: CASSQYRDRGSHEQFF. Written as DNA, the CDR3 is TGTGCCAGCAGCCAATACCGGGACAGAGGTTCGCATGAGCAGTTCTTC.

This clonotype was counted only a few times. The rearrangement uses TRBV12-3 or TRBV12-4 and TRBJ2-3, with 14 nucleotides matching TRBD2. V lost 3 bases to trimming and J lost 0 bases; unmatched junction nucleotides: 8. This CDR3 is 19 amino acids long. The CDR3 here is CASSLGLAGAPTSTDTQYF. The CDR3 bases are TGTGCCAGCAGTTTGGGACTAGCGGGGGCCCCGACTAGCACAGATACGCAGTATTTT.

This clonotype was detected ten times or more. The V call is TRBV7-2, the J call TRBJ2-5, with 13 positions matching TRBD2. The J segment lost 0 bases and the V segment lost 5 bases, leaving 3 bases of the junction unmatched. The V gene's germline CDR1 is SGHTA and CDR2 FQGNSA. The CDR3 has 16 residues. CDR3 protein: CASSEGLAGYQETQYF. As DNA, the CDR3 is TGTGCCAGCAGCGAGGGACTAGCGGGGTACCAAGAGACCCAGTACTTC.

There are many counts of this clonotype. J is TRBJ2-1 and V is TRBV7-2; tentatively, D is TRBD2 (6 bases). Trimming cost V 6 bases and J 5 bases, with 11 bases left between them. CDR1 SGHTA and CDR2 FQGNSA come from the germline V gene. The CDR3 length is 13 residues. CDR3 coding DNA: TGTGCCAGCAGGGAACTAGCCAACAATGAGCAGTTCTTC. Protein product: CASRELANNEQFF.